Sequencing of this T cell receptor beta chain was carried out in a study of post-analysis software for immune sequencing data. Looking at the study overall: The courses of disease that were included comprised relapsing-remitting, secondary progressive and progressive-relapsing multiple sclerosis. Notes on the study in general: The F measure placed samples prepared in the same batch into strongly shared clusters. Multiple sclerosis patients had significantly lower normalized Chao1 diversity than controls. Higher frequency in patients than in controls was seen for five TRBV segments, with TRBV5-6, TRBV5-1 and TRBV20-1 among them.

Presence of unique molecular identifiers characterized the TCR beta cDNA libraries. The authors obtained some 500,000 cDNA molecules from approximately 1 to 10 million T cells. TCRdb independently ran MiXCR on the PCR reads; one entry per CDR3 protein. This repertoire shows 700,000 to 800,000 distinct CDR3 sequences, about 32% found once; its top ten account for around 0.6%. This clonotype was counted at least ten times. Antigen unknown. The ends were cut back, 4 bases at V and 0 bases at J, with 16 bases in the middle. The germline CDR1 and CDR2 sequences are DFQATT and SNEGSKA (reference sequence). This CDR3 comprises 16 residues.

Source material: blood. The chain combines TRBV20-1 with TRBJ2-1; D ambiguous. The clonotype was recovered from a girl between 10 and 17 years old with multiple sclerosis. The CDR3, as DNA: TGCAGTGCTAATGAAGGCAATCTTGGCTCCTACAATGAGCAGTTCTTC. Translated: CSANEGNLGSYNEQFF.